This TCR beta chain appears in the sequencing data of a study of T cell changes during pregnancy in multiple sclerosis (dated by TCRdb to 2018 to 2020). Regarding the study in general: The study examined how the T cell repertoire changed over the course of pregnancy in women with multiple sclerosis.

A remark on this clone: Its antigen has not been determined. Qualities for individual bases were not recorded, and no much larger clone is one base off.

Preparation of the library involved the immunoSEQ multiplex PCR assay. TCRdb's version of the immuneACCESS table is confined to in-frame rearrangements and falls short of the full clone set. An unresolved V gene accounts for under half of the shortfall where checked; the remainder is of unknown origin. The sample contains 15,000 to 20,000 clones, 85% to 90% of them found a single time. The leading ten clones occupy 1.3% of the sample. V trim: 4 bases; J trim: 1 base; unmatched bases: 7. CDR1 SEHNR and CDR2 FQNEAQ were looked up in the germline V gene (reference sequence). The CDR3, from cysteine to phenylalanine, totals 17 residues. The only DNA kept is the CDR3, 51 bases in frame from the first base.

This sample comprised CD4+ T cells from peripheral blood mononuclear cells, obtained in the first trimester of pregnancy. This receptor was obtained from a female donor in good health, enrolled as a control in a pregnancy study. In this chain, TRBV7-9 is recombined with TRBJ2-2; TRBD2 aligns with 9 central bases. The CDR3 region reads CASSSRGLALNTGELFF. The DNA sequence reads TGTGCCAGCAGCTCCCGCGGACTAGCGTTGAACACCGGGGAGCTGTTTTTT.